This entry lists 22 T cell receptor beta chains sequenced from one sample in a study of OX40 agonist ivuxolimab in advanced cancers. Sequencing used immunoSEQ multiplex PCR; TCRdb keeps in-frame clones, though not all of them. Among approximately 56,000 clones listed, around nine tenths were seen once. The sequencing used CD4+ or CD8+ T cells sorted from blood, collected in a trial of the OX40 agonist ivuxolimab. The receptors here all came from an adult with an advanced solid tumor such as melanoma, head and neck, liver or kidney cancer.

The J gene is TRBJ2-3, the V gene TRBV2, with 10 positions matching TRBD1. CDR1 and CDR2 from the germline V gene are SNHLY and FYNNEI. With V trimmed by 4 bases and J by 0 bases, 4 bases remained unmatched. The CDR3 totals 16 residues. This chain's CDR3 is CASSGDRGTSTDTQYF. CDR3 bases: TGTGCCAGCAGTGGGGACAGGGGAACTAGCACAGATACGCAGTATTTT.

This chain joins TRBV30 and TRBJ1-2, with D uncertain. Germline V gene data show CDR1 as GTSNPN and CDR2 as SVGIG (reference sequence). CDR3 length: 13 residues. Trimming stripped 4 bases from V and 5 bases from J, with 14 bases between. For the CDR3, the DNA is TGTGCCTGGATGGATTCCCTTTTTTATGGCTACACCTTC. As protein: CAWMDSLFYGYTF.

This sequence joins TRBV14 and TRBJ1-4, with D maybe TRBD1 (6 bases). V was cut by 5 bases and J by 7 bases, with 23 bases left in between. The CDR3 length is 17 residues. The germline V gene encodes CDR1 SGHDN and CDR2 FVKESK. CDR3 in DNA: TGTGCCAGCAGCAGGACAGCTTTCACCCTTTCTGCTGAAAAACTGTTTTTT. This sequence encodes CASSRTAFTLSAEKLFF. Full variable domain (remainder filled in from reference TRBV14 and TRBJ1-4): EAGVTQFPSHSVIEKGQTVTLRCDPISGHDNLYWYRRVMGKEIKFLLHFVKESKQDESGMPNNRFLAERTGGTYSTLKVQPAELEDSGVYFCASSRTAFTLSAEKLFFGSGTQLSVL.

This chain's CDR3 is CASSLRGPTYEQYF. CDR3 sequence (DNA): TGTGCCAGCAGCTTGCGGGGACCTACCTACGAGCAGTACTTC. This chain uses TRBV11-1 with TRBJ2-7, with D possibly TRBD2 on 6 matching bases. From germline, CDR1 is SGHAT and CDR2 FQDESV (reference sequence). Trimming took off 3 bases at V and 2 bases at J, with 11 bases between the two ends. There are 14 residues in the CDR3.

This chain links TRBV7-9 with TRBJ2-1, with a possible D match to TRBD1 (5 bases). Deletions cut 0 bases from V and 14 bases from J, with 11 bases between. Germline CDR1 reads SEHNR; CDR2 reads FQNEAQ (reference sequence). The CDR3 is 12 residues long. The CDR3 DNA follows: TGTGCCAGCAGCTTAGCGTCGGCAGGGAAGTTCTTC. It specifies CASSLASAGKFF.

J is TRBJ2-1 and V is TRBV5-1; D call uncertain. The CDR3 consists of 12 residues. Germline CDR1 SGHRS, CDR2 YFSETQ. V was trimmed by 4 bases and J by 4 bases, leaving 6 bases between them. The CDR3 nucleotides read TGCGCCAGCAGCCTTGTGTACAATGAGCAGTTCTTC. Residues: CASSLVYNEQFF. The full variable domain, its missing parts supplied by reference TRBV5-1 and TRBJ2-1, is KAGVTQTPRYLIKTRGQQVTLSCSPISGHRSVSWYQQTPGQGLQFLFEYFSETQRNKGNFPGRFSGRQFSNSRSEMNVSTLELGDSALYLCASSLVYNEQFFGPGTRLTVL.

This chain links TRBV27 with TRBJ1-2; tentatively, D is TRBD1 (5 bases). CDR1 and CDR2 (germline): MNHEY, SMNVEV (reference sequence). CDR3 length: 14 amino acids. V was cut by 5 bases and J by 3 bases, with 13 bases left in between. The DNA for the CDR3 is TGTGCCAGCAGTCCGCTTCGGGGGGACTATGGCTACACCTTC. Residues: CASSPLRGDYGYTF.

The chain links TRBV12-5 to TRBJ2-2, with D tentatively TRBD2 (5 bases). Germline V gene data show CDR1 as LGHNT and CDR2 as FRNRAP. Deletions cut 5 bases from V and 3 bases from J, with 22 bases between. CDR3 length equals 18 residues. The CDR3 DNA reads TGTGCTAGTGGTACGCGAGAGAGGGCTGGAGAGTACACCGGGGAGCTGTTTTTT. This translates into CASGTRERAGEYTGELFF. Combining the CDR3 with reference TRBV12-5 and TRBJ2-2 gives the whole variable domain DARVTQTPRHKVTEMGQEVTMRCQPILGHNTVFWYRQTMMQGLELLAYFRNRAPLDDSGMPKDRFSAEMPDATLATLKIQPSEPRDSAVYFCASGTRERAGEYTGELFFGEGSRLTVL.

This clone was picked up one time. The rearrangement links TRBV7-9 to TRBJ2-7, with 8 bases aligning to TRBD1. J gave up 1 base and V 5 bases, and 4 bases lay outside the gene matches. The CDR3 loop spans 14 amino acids. Per germline, CDR1 SEHNR and CDR2 FQNEAQ (reference sequence). The CDR3 nucleotides are TGTGCCAGCAGCGCAACAGGGGGATCCTACGAGCAGTACTTC. Translated: CASSATGGSYEQYF.

The genes are TRBV30 and TRBJ1-3; D may be TRBD1 (6 bases). Germline CDR1 GTSNPN, CDR2 SVGIG (reference sequence). CDR3 length: 15 amino acids. Between the trimmed V and J ends, which lost 1 base and 0 bases, there was a span of 10 bases. The CDR3 DNA is TGTGCCTGGAGTGAGGACAGCCTCTCTGGAAACACCATATATTTT. This codes for CAWSEDSLSGNTIYF.

V gene TRBV29-1 combines with J gene TRBJ2-5, with D uncertain. CDR3 length: 13 residues. V lost 0 bases and J lost 1, with 6 bases in between. Germline V gene data show CDR1 as SQVTM and CDR2 as ANQGSEA. CDR3 protein: CSVEDRGQETQYF. The CDR3 DNA follows: TGCAGCGTTGAAGATCGAGGCCAAGAGACCCAGTACTTC.

The chain joins TRBV15 to TRBJ2-2; D is undetermined. CDR3 length: 16 amino acids. The germline V and J ends were trimmed by 1 base and 7 bases, with 16 bases remaining between them. Germline CDR1 reads LNHNV; CDR2 reads YYDKDF (reference sequence). The CDR3 DNA sequence: TGTGCCACCAGCAGAGTTAGGGCTAGAGCATTCGGGGAGCTGTTTTTT. As protein: CATSRVRARAFGELFF.

This clone was seen only once. This sequence joins TRBV6-6 and TRBJ1-6; no reliable D call. Between the trimmed V and J ends, which lost 5 bases and 3 bases, there was a span of 14 bases. The germline gives CDR1 MNHNY, CDR2 SVGAGI (reference sequence). The CDR3 totals 16 residues. This chain's CDR3 is CASSPREGFYNSPLHF. The CDR3, as DNA: TGTGCCAGCAGTCCAAGAGAGGGTTTCTATAATTCACCCCTCCACTTT.

The V gene is TRBV6-8, the J gene TRBJ1-1, with D perhaps TRBD1 (5 bases). V was cut by 10 bases and J by 0 bases, with 12 bases left in between. The length of the CDR3 is 13 residues. From germline, CDR1 is MNHGY and CDR2 SAAAGT. CDR3 sequence: CATSTDLNTEAFF. The CDR3 nucleotides read TGTGCCACGTCGACAGATTTGAACACTGAAGCTTTCTTT.

CDR3: CASSQGGVSGVQDTQYF. As DNA, the CDR3 is TGTGCCAGCAGCCAAGGGGGAGTTAGCGGTGTGCAGGATACGCAGTATTTT. The chain recombines TRBV11-1 with TRBJ2-3; D possibly uses TRBD1 or TRBD2 (6 bases each). CDR3 length: 17 residues. Germline V gives CDR1 SGHAT, CDR2 FQDESV (reference sequence). V was cut by 5 bases and J by 6 bases, with 24 bases left in between.

The rearrangement uses TRBV30 and TRBJ1-2, with TRBD1 matching over 7 bases. The CDR3 sequence is 17 residues long. Germline V gene lookup returns CDR1 GTSNPN and CDR2 SVGIG (reference sequence). Germline trimming cut 0 bases from V and 1 base from J; bases unmatched to any gene: 11. CDR3 sequence: CAWSVPWEDRNNYGYTF. The CDR3 DNA is TGTGCCTGGAGTGTACCTTGGGAGGACAGGAATAACTATGGCTACACCTTC.

The genes are TRBV12-1 and TRBJ1-4. TRBV12-1 is deemed a pseudogene. This CDR3 is 16 amino acids long. DNA for the CDR3: TGTGCCAGCGCGACGGGCCCAACGCGGGGGTGGGAAAAACTGTTTTTT. It encodes CASATGPTRGWEKLFF.

This clone was recorded once. V is TRBV5-1 and J is TRBJ1-2; TRBD1 agrees at 8 bases. The CDR3 has 14 residues. Germline-derived CDR1 and CDR2 are SGHRS and YFSETQ. J lost 3 bases, V lost 4 bases, and 5 bases had no gene match. The CDR3 sequence is CASSDRGRDYGYTF. The CDR3 DNA follows: TGCGCCAGCAGCGACAGGGGCAGGGACTATGGCTACACCTTC.

The gene calls are TRBV2 and TRBJ2-3, with a weak D call TRBD2 (6 bases). CDR3 length: 16 amino acids. Trimming removed 5 bases from V and 4 bases from J, with 19 bases in between. Looked up from germline, CDR1 is SNHLY and CDR2 is FYNNEI. The CDR3 DNA reads TGTGCCAGCAGTCTGGGGACTGTACCGAGGCCAGATACGCAGTATTTT. The encoded protein is CASSLGTVPRPDTQYF.

This clone was seen just once. The chain uses TRBV27 and TRBJ2-7; D gene unclear. Trimming removed 5 bases from V and 4 bases from J, with 15 bases in between. The CDR3 has 14 amino acids. CDR1 is MNHEY and CDR2 is SMNVEV in the germline V gene (reference sequence). The CDR3 loop reads CASSLTNQEYEQYF. Here the CDR3 DNA reads TGTGCCAGCAGTCTGACCAATCAGGAGTACGAGCAGTACTTC.

The gene calls are TRBV7-8 and TRBJ1-1; 7 positions agree with TRBD1. V shed 3 bases, J shed 1 base, and the junction held 11 bases outside the gene matches. Per germline, CDR1 SGHVS and CDR2 FQNEAQ. This CDR3 spans 17 amino acids. The CDR3 here is CASSLTSRGGGNTEAFF. The CDR3 DNA reads TGTGCCAGCAGCTTGACCTCCAGGGGGGGAGGGAACACTGAAGCTTTCTTT.

The rearrangement uses TRBV27 and TRBJ2-7; tentatively, D is TRBD1 (6 bases). Trimming left V 0 bases short and J 6 bases short, with 15 bases between. CDR1 and CDR2 (germline): MNHEY, SMNVEV (reference sequence). The CDR3 consists of 15 residues. CDR3 amino acids: CASSLSEQGSSEQYF. For the CDR3, the DNA is TGTGCCAGCAGTTTATCGGAACAGGGATCTTCCGAGCAGTACTTC.